Ten or more counts support the clone carrying this T cell receptor beta chain. The CDR3 is made up of 17 amino acids. CDR1 is MNHEY, CDR2 SVGAGI, per germline. Trimming cost V 5 bases and J 4 bases, with 20 bases left between them. These data come from a study of naive and memory T cell subsets. A UMI-containing oligonucleotide was joined by 3' ligation to the TCR cDNA template. Adult healthy volunteers gave 2.5 ml peripheral blood for whole-blood RNA. The SP2 primer and nested alpha and beta constant region primers amplified ligated cDNA in four rounds. Blood and skin TCR RNA was reverse transcribed with alpha and beta constant primers. TCRdb re-called the 5' RACE reads through MiXCR, storing one row per CDR3 protein. The repertoire holds roughly 48,000 distinct CDR3 sequences, approximately 4.5% seen once, with around 0.8% in the top ten.

V usage is TRBV6-5 and J usage is TRBJ2-2, with D possibly TRBD2 on 5 matching bases. The TCR comes from a female donor in good health. This CDR3 reads CASSLTRPGSLTGELFF. The CDR3 nucleotides read TGTGCCAGCAGTCTTACGAGACCGGGATCGCTCACCGGGGAGCTGTTTTTT.